The rows below give T cell receptor beta chains drawn from one sample of a study of shared clonotypes between healthy human individuals. Repertoires were generated with immunoSEQ multiplex PCR, while TCRdb's copy carries only in-frame clones and drops some. The data contain fewer than 850,000 clones, around 96% of them singletons. Sequencing was carried out using naive CD8+ T cells sorted from blood. These receptors all stem from a man aged 30 to 45 in good health. The CDR3 runs from the conserved cysteine through the conserved F or W. Each record gives: V gene, J gene, clone size, D gene, CDR3 length, CDR3 DNA, CDR3 protein. D genes are given only for firm matches. Some rows have no size entry. The others give once, few or many, or a class for an expanded clone.

V: TRBV10-3; J: TRBJ1-2; size: .; D: .; length: 11; DNA: TGTGCCATCAGTGAAATAGGTGGCTACACCTTC; CDR3: CAISEIGGYTF
V: TRBV11-3; J: TRBJ2-1; size: .; D: .; length: 13; DNA: TGTGCCAGCAGCTTGCGCTCCTACAATGAGCAGTTCTTC; CDR3: CASSLRSYNEQFF
V: TRBV7-2; J: TRBJ2-3; size: .; D: TRBD2; length: 18; DNA: TGTGCCAGCAGCTTAGGCGGGATTAGCGGGTTAAGCACAGATACGCAGTATTTT; CDR3: CASSLGGISGLSTDTQYF
V: TRBV5-4; J: TRBJ2-7; size: .; D: .; length: 12; DNA: TGTGCCAGCAGCTCCACAGGGCTCGAGCAGTACTTC; CDR3: CASSSTGLEQYF
V: TRBV9; J: TRBJ2-3; size: .; D: TRBD2; length: 16; DNA: TGTGCCAGCAGCGTTTTGAGCGGGAGGGCTACGGATACGCAGTATTTT; CDR3: CASSVLSGRATDTQYF
V: TRBV27; J: TRBJ1-2; size: .; D: .; length: 14; DNA: TGTGCCAGCAGTTCATGGGGGGAAAACTATGGCTACACCTTC; CDR3: CASSSWGENYGYTF
V: TRBV6-1; J: TRBJ2-4; size: .; D: TRBD1; length: 13; DNA: TGTGCCAGCCGACGACAGGGAGCGTACATTCAGTACTTC; CDR3: CASRRQGAYIQYF
V: TRBV11-3; J: TRBJ2-7; size: .; D: TRBD2; length: 15; DNA: TGTGCCAGCAGCCTCGCTAGCGGGAGCTCCTACGAGCAGTACTTC; CDR3: CASSLASGSSYEQYF
V: TRBV10-3; J: TRBJ2-7; size: .; D: .; length: 16; DNA: TGTGCCATCAGGGCCCAGGGCCAGGGCTATCGCTACGAGCAGTACTTC; CDR3: CAIRAQGQGYRYEQYF
V: TRBV11-2; J: TRBJ2-7; size: .; D: TRBD1; length: 13; DNA: TGTGCCAGCAGCTACGGGACAGGGCAAGAGCAGTACTTC; CDR3: CASSYGTGQEQYF
V: TRBV11-3; J: TRBJ2-7; size: .; D: .; length: 13; DNA: TGTGCCAGCAGCTTATATGAGGAGAACGAGCAGTACTTC; CDR3: CASSLYEENEQYF
V: TRBV11-3; J: TRBJ2-7; size: .; D: .; length: 14; DNA: TGTGCCAGCAGCTATAGGGACAAGCCCTACGAGCAGTACTTC; CDR3: CASSYRDKPYEQYF
V: TRBV5-7; J: TRBJ2-6; size: .; D: .; length: 17; DNA: TGTGCCAGCAGCTCACAAATCTACAGCTCTGGGGCCAACGTCCTGACTTTC; CDR3: CASSSQIYSSGANVLTF
V: TRBV2; J: TRBJ2-1; size: .; D: .; length: 14; DNA: TGTGCCATCTCAGACACGAACTCCTACAATGAGCAGTTCTTC; CDR3: CAISDTNSYNEQFF
V: TRBV28; J: TRBJ2-2; size: .; D: TRBD1; length: 15; DNA: TGTGCCAGCAGAGGACAGGGGACGAACACCGGGGAGCTGTTTTTT; CDR3: CASRGQGTNTGELFF
V: TRBV7-9; J: TRBJ2-7; size: .; D: .; length: 16; DNA: TGTGCCAGCAGCTCTTCCGGGACATCCGCTTCCTACGAGCAGTACTTC; CDR3: CASSSSGTSASYEQYF
V: TRBV27; J: TRBJ1-1; size: once; D: TRBD1; length: 17; DNA: TGTGCCATCGGGAAACCGACAGGGGGCGGGGGGGGCACTGAAGCTTTCTTT; CDR3: CAIGKPTGGGGGTEAFF
V: TRBV11-2; J: TRBJ2-3; size: .; D: TRBD2; length: 14; DNA: TGTGCCAGCAGCTTAGAGAGCGGGGCAGATACGCAGTATTTT; CDR3: CASSLESGADTQYF
V: TRBV2; J: TRBJ1-4; size: .; D: .; length: 14; DNA: TGTGCCAGCAGTGAAATACAGGCAGTAGAAAAACTGTTTTTT; CDR3: CASSEIQAVEKLFF
V: TRBV5-1; J: TRBJ2-6; size: once; D: .; length: 15; DNA: TGCGCCAGCAGCTTAACAGTCTCTGGGGCCAACGTCCTGACTTTC; CDR3: CASSLTVSGANVLTF
V: TRBV29-1; J: TRBJ1-2; size: .; D: .; length: 13; DNA: TGCAGCGTTGAAGATCGGTCAGAAGATGGCTACACCTTC; CDR3: CSVEDRSEDGYTF
V: TRBV7-9; J: TRBJ2-1; size: .; D: TRBD2; length: 14; DNA: TGTGCCAGCACCCGTGTTGCGGGAGACAATGAGCAGTTCTTC; CDR3: CASTRVAGDNEQFF
V: TRBV7-2; J: TRBJ2-1; size: .; D: .; length: 17; DNA: TGTGCCAGCAGCGACCCGCGTGGGGTCGGCTCCTACAATGAGCAGTTCTTC; CDR3: CASSDPRGVGSYNEQFF
V: TRBV7-6; J: TRBJ2-7; size: .; D: TRBD1; length: 15; DNA: TGTGCCAGCAGCTTTGGGGACAGGAGCTCCTACGAGCAGTACTTC; CDR3: CASSFGDRSSYEQYF
V: TRBV18; J: TRBJ2-7; size: .; D: .; length: 15; DNA: TGTGCCAGCTCACCGACAGGTCAACCGACCTACGAGCAGTACTTC; CDR3: CASSPTGQPTYEQYF
V: TRBV11-2; J: TRBJ2-7; size: .; D: TRBD1; length: 12; DNA: TGTGCCACTACAGGGGGCTCCTACGAGCAGTACTTC; CDR3: CATTGGSYEQYF
V: TRBV4-3; J: TRBJ1-2; size: once; D: .; length: 13; DNA: TGCGCCAGCAGCCAAGAATCCAAGTTTGCCTACACCTTC; CDR3: CASSQESKFAYTF
V: TRBV28; J: TRBJ2-3; size: once; D: TRBD1; length: 14; DNA: TGTGCCAGCAGTTTACGGTGGGACAGGGATACGCAGTATTTT; CDR3: CASSLRWDRDTQYF
V: TRBV19; J: TRBJ2-1; size: .; D: .; length: 13; DNA: TGTGCCAGTAGTTTAACTAGCTCCGGGGAGCAGTTCTTC; CDR3: CASSLTSSGEQFF
V: TRBV28; J: TRBJ2-7; size: .; D: TRBD2; length: 17; DNA: TGTGCCAGCAGACCCGTTGGACTAGCGGGAGGGCCTCGTGAGCAGTACTTC; CDR3: CASRPVGLAGGPREQYF
V: TRBV13; J: TRBJ2-7; size: few; D: TRBD2; length: 15; DNA: TGTGCCAGCAGCTCCGGACTAGCGGGAGGGGGTGAGCAGTACTTC; CDR3: CASSSGLAGGGEQYF
V: TRBV2; J: TRBJ1-1; size: .; D: .; length: 14; DNA: TGTGCCAGCAGTGATTGGGGGCTGAACACTGAAGCTTTCTTT; CDR3: CASSDWGLNTEAFF
V: TRBV7-9; J: TRBJ1-2; size: .; D: .; length: 14; DNA: TGTGCCAGCAGCTTAGCGGGTCAGGACTATGGCTACACCTTC; CDR3: CASSLAGQDYGYTF
V: TRBV11-2; J: TRBJ2-7; size: .; D: TRBD2; length: 16; DNA: TGTGCCAGCAGCTTGCTCAGGACTAGCGGGATTTACGAGCAGTACTTC; CDR3: CASSLLRTSGIYEQYF
V: TRBV29-1; J: TRBJ2-7; size: .; D: .; length: 12; DNA: TGCGCGGGACAGATCGACTCCTACGAGCAGTACTTC; CDR3: CAGQIDSYEQYF
V: TRBV9; J: TRBJ2-5; size: .; D: .; length: 15; DNA: TGTGCCAGCAGCGCATTACCGGGCGTACAAGAGACCCAGTACTTC; CDR3: CASSALPGVQETQYF
V: TRBV2; J: TRBJ2-7; size: .; D: .; length: 11; DNA: TGTGCCAGCAGGGTTGCGTACGAGCAGTACTTC; CDR3: CASRVAYEQYF
V: TRBV14; J: TRBJ1-1; size: .; D: .; length: 14; DNA: TGTGCCAGCAGCCAAGGAGAGAGGAACACTGAAGCTTTCTTT; CDR3: CASSQGERNTEAFF
V: TRBV29-1; J: TRBJ2-7; size: .; D: TRBD2; length: 15; DNA: TGCAGCGTTGCGGTAGGGTGGGAGGGCCCTTACGAGCAGTACTTC; CDR3: CSVAVGWEGPYEQYF
V: TRBV7-9; J: TRBJ1-5; size: .; D: .; length: 14; DNA: TGTGCCAGCAGCTTAGAAGGGAGGGATCAGCCCCAGCATTTT; CDR3: CASSLEGRDQPQHF
V: TRBV28; J: TRBJ2-7; size: .; D: .; length: 14; DNA: TGTGCCAGCAGTTTGGTTGTCCGGCTCTACGAGCAGTACTTC; CDR3: CASSLVVRLYEQYF
V: TRBV10-1; J: TRBJ2-7; size: .; D: .; length: 14; DNA: TGCGCCAGCAGTGAGTACGAGGGGGCCTACGAGCAGTACTTC; CDR3: CASSEYEGAYEQYF
V: TRBV6-1; J: TRBJ2-3; size: .; D: .; length: 10; DNA: TGTGCCAGCTGGGGTCATACGCAGTATTTT; CDR3: CASWGHTQYF
V: TRBV5-4; J: TRBJ1-5; size: .; D: .; length: 18; DNA: TGTGCCAGCAGCAAGGCTGTTCAAGTCCTATATAGCAATCAGCCCCAGCATTTT; CDR3: CASSKAVQVLYSNQPQHF
V: TRBV25-1; J: TRBJ1-2; size: .; D: TRBD1; length: 16; DNA: TGTGCCAGCAGCTCCCGGACAGGGAACTTAGGGTATGGCTACACCTTC; CDR3: CASSSRTGNLGYGYTF
V: TRBV5-1; J: TRBJ2-5; size: once; D: TRBD2; length: 19; DNA: TGCGCCAGCAGCTTTTCCCCGGGACTAGCGGGAGGCCTCCAAGAGACCCAGTACTTC; CDR3: CASSFSPGLAGGLQETQYF
V: TRBV29-1; J: TRBJ2-3; size: .; D: .; length: 14; DNA: TGCAGCGTGGGGCGGGACATCGAATCAGATACGCAGTATTTT; CDR3: CSVGRDIESDTQYF
V: TRBV7-9; J: TRBJ2-5; size: .; D: .; length: 15; DNA: TGTGCCAGCAGCTCCTTCGGGGCAGGGACAGAGACCCAGTACTTC; CDR3: CASSSFGAGTETQYF
V: TRBV20-1; J: TRBJ2-7; size: .; D: .; length: 10; DNA: TGCAGTGCTTTTCCCTACGAGCAGTACTTC; CDR3: CSAFPYEQYF
V: TRBV12-5; J: TRBJ2-2; size: .; D: .; length: 12; DNA: TGTGCTAGTGGTTTGGTGGTCGGGGAGCTGTTTTTT; CDR3: CASGLVVGELFF
V: TRBV9; J: TRBJ1-1; size: .; D: .; length: 14; DNA: TGTGCCAGCAGCGTAGATGCGGGATGGACTGAAGCTTTCTTT; CDR3: CASSVDAGWTEAFF
V: TRBV27; J: TRBJ2-2; size: .; D: TRBD1; length: 13; DNA: TGTGCCAGCAGTACGACAGGGACCGGGGAGCTGTTTTTT; CDR3: CASSTTGTGELFF
V: TRBV15; J: TRBJ2-1; size: .; D: TRBD2; length: 16; DNA: TGTGCCACCAGCAGAGATCTGGGGACTAGCGGGAGAGAGCAGTTCTTC; CDR3: CATSRDLGTSGREQFF